Listed here is a single T cell receptor (beta chain). The sample comes from a study of blood T cell repertoires in COVID-19. Whole-study context: From the United States, Italy and Spain came samples of acute and convalescent COVID-19. Sample material is recorded as cDNA or gDNA derived from T cells, B-cell-depleted T cells, or PBMCs.

Original processing methods: Estimated nucleated cell counts came from reference gene primer amplification. Assay: immunoSEQ multiplex PCR; the TCRdb copy retains only in-frame clones and omits some. Clone size and V and J calls were adopted from that table, with D and trimming inferred from the DNA. The data contain about 270,000 clones, roughly 84% of them singletons. The TCR originated in a young woman with acute or convalescent COVID-19. Sequenced material: peripheral blood.

The CDR3 DNA is TGTGCCAGCACCGATTCGGGACAGAACTATGGCTACACCTTC. Amino acids: CASTDSGQNYGYTF. The V gene is TRBV7-2, the J gene TRBJ1-2; TRBD1 aligns across 7 bases. This CDR3 is built from 14 residues. The germline V gene encodes CDR1 SGHTA and CDR2 FQGNSA. Losses at the gene ends were 7 bases for V and 2 bases for J; bases not matched to a gene: 7.